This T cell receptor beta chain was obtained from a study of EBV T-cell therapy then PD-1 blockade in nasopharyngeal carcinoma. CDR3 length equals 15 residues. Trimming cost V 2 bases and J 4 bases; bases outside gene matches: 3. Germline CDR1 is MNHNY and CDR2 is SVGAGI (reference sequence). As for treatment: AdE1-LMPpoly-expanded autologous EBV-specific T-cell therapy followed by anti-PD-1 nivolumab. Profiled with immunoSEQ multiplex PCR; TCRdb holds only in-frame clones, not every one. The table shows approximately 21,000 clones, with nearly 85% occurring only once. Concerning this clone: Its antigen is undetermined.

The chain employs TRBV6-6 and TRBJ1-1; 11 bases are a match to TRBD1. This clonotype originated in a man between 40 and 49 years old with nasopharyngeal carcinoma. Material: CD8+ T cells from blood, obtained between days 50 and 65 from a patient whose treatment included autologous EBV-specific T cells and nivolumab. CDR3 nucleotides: TGTGCCAGCAGTTACCCCGGGACAGGGGGCACTGAAGCTTTCTTT. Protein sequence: CASSYPGTGGTEAFF.